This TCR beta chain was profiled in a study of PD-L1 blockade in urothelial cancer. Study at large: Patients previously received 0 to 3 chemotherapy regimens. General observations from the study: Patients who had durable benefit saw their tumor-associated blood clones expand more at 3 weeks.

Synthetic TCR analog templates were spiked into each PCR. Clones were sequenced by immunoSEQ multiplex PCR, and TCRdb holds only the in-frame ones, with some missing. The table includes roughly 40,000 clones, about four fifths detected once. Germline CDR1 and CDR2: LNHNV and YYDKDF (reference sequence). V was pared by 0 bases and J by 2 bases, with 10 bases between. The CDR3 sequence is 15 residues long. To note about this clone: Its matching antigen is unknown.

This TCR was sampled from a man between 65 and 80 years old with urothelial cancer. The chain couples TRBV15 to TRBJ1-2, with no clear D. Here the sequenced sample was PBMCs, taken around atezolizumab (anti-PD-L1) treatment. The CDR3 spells CATSRDLGMNYGYTF. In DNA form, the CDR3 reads TGTGCCACCAGCAGAGATCTCGGTATGAACTATGGCTACACCTTC.